This record concerns one T cell receptor (beta chain) sequence. Its antigen is as yet unknown. Researchers used genomic DNA as the template to profile TCR beta VDJ and CDR3. TCRdb re-derived calls from the reads in MiXCR, one entry per CDR3 protein. The sample includes some 280,000 distinct CDR3 sequences, around 60% of them seen just once. The data were obtained in a study of CD8+CD57+ T cells in acquired aplastic anemia. Across the study: Sorted cells (CD4+ and CD8+) yielded DNA amounts that averaged around 3.1 ug.

CDR1 and CDR2 (germline): SGHAT, FQNNGV. V was cut by 3 bases and J by 4 bases, with 16 bases left in between. This CDR3 contains 15 residues. Findings and limits, study-wide: In CD8+ cells, Simpson's diversity showed no significant difference between patients and controls. Fewer than 30 CD8+ CDR3 sequences were shared between patients and controls.

The sample consisted of sorted CD4+, CD8+, or CD8+CD57+ T cells (not recorded which) from PBMCs. The V call is TRBV11-2, the J call TRBJ2-7; D ambiguous. This sequence originates from a human donor with severe aplastic anemia or a healthy control (not recorded which). For the CDR3, the DNA is TGTGCCAGCAGCTTTAGCAGCTCTGGGAAGTACGAGCAGTACTTC. It specifies CASSFSSSGKYEQYF.